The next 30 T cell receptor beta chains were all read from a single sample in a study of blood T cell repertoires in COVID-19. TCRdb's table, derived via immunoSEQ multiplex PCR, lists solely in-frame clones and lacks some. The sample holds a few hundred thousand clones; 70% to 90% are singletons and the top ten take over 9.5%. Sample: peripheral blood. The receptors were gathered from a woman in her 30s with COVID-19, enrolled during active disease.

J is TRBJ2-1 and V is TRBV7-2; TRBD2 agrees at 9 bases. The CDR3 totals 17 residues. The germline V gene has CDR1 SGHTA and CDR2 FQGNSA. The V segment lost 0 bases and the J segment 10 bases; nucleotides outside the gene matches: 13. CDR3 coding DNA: TGTGCCAGCAGCTTAGCGCCGGGACTAGCCTTCCTAGGGGAGCAGTTCTTC. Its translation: CASSLAPGLAFLGEQFF.

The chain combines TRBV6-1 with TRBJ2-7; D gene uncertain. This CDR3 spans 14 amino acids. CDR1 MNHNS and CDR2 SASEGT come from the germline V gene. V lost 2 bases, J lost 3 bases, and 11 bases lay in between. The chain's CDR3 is CASSERGALYEQYF. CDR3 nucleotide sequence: TGTGCCAGCAGTGAACGCGGAGCCCTCTACGAGCAGTACTTC.

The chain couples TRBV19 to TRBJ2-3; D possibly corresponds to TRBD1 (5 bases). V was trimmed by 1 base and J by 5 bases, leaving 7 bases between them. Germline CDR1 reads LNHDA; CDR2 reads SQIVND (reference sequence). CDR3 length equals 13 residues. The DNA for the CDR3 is TGTGCCAGTAGTATAGGGGGCAGAGATACGCAGTATTTT. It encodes CASSIGGRDTQYF.

The CDR3 sequence: CASSYSYEQYF. The DNA of the CDR3 is TGTGCCAGCAGCTATTCCTACGAGCAGTACTTC. The chain employs TRBV14 and TRBJ2-7; D remains unclear. The CDR3 extends over 11 amino acids. V was trimmed by 5 bases and J by 1 base, leaving 3 bases between them. Per germline, CDR1 SGHDN and CDR2 FVKESK.

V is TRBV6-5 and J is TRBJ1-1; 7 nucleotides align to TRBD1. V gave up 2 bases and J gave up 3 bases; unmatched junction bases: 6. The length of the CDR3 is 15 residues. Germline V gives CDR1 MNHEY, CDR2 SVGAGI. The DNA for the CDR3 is TGTGCCAGCAGTTACGAGACAGGGCCGGACACTGAAGCTTTCTTT. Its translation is CASSYETGPDTEAFF.

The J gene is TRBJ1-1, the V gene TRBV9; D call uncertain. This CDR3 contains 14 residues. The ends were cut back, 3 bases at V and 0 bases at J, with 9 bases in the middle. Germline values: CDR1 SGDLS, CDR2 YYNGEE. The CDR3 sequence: CASSGTALNTEAFF. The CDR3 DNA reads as TGTGCCAGCAGCGGAACAGCTCTGAACACTGAAGCTTTCTTT.

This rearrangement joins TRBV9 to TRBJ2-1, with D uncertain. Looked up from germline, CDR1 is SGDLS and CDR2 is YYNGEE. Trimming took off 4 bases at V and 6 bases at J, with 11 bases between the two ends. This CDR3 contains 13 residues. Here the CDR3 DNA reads TGTGCCAGCAGCCGTGGCGGTCTCAATGAGCAGTTCTTC. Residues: CASSRGGLNEQFF.

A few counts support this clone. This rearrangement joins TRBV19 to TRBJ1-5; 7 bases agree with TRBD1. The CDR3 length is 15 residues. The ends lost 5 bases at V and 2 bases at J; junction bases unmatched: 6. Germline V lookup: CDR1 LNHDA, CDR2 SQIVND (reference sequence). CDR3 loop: CASSVTDRGNQPQHF. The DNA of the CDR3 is TGTGCCAGTAGTGTAACCGACAGGGGCAATCAGCCCCAGCATTTT.

The CDR3 loop is CAISTGGIYEQYF. The CDR3 DNA reads as TGTGCCATCTCGACAGGGGGCATCTACGAGCAGTACTTC. The chain combines TRBV28 with TRBJ2-7; 10 nucleotides match TRBD1. Looked up from germline, CDR1 is MDHEN and CDR2 is SYDVKM. J lost 3 bases, V lost 10 bases, and 6 bases had no gene match. This CDR3 comprises 13 residues.

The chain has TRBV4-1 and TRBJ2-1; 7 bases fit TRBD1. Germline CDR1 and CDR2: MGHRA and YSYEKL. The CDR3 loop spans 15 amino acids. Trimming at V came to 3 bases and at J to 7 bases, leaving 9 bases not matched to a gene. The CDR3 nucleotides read TGCGCCAGCAGCCAGACAGGGAGAATTGGGAATGAGCAGTTCTTC. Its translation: CASSQTGRIGNEQFF.

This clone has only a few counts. The CDR3 DNA follows: TGCGCCAGCAGCCAAGATGAGGGACAGAGCTACGAGCAGTACTTC. Translating gives CASSQDEGQSYEQYF. The gene calls are TRBV4-1 and TRBJ2-7, with 7 bases lining up with TRBD1. Trimming cost V 0 bases and J 3 bases; bases outside gene matches: 5. The CDR3 covers 15 residues. Per the germline V gene, CDR1 is MGHRA and CDR2 is YSYEKL.

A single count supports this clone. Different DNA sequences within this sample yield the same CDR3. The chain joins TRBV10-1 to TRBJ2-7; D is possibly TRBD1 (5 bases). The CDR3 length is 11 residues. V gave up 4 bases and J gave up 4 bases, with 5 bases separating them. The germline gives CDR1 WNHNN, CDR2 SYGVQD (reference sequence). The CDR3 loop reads CASSAGYEQYF. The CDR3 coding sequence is TGCGCCAGCAGTGCAGGGTACGAGCAGTACTTC.

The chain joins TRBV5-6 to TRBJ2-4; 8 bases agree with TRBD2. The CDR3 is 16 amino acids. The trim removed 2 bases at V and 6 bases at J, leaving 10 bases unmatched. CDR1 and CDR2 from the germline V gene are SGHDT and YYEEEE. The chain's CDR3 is CASSFLSLAVLNIQYF. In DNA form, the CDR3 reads TGTGCCAGCAGCTTTCTTTCACTAGCGGTACTAAACATTCAGTACTTC.

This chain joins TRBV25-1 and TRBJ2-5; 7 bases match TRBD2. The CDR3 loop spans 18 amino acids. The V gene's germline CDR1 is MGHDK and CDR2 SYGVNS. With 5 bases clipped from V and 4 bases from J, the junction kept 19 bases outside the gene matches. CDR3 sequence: CASSRLRIGEGGAETQYF. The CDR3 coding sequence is TGTGCCAGCAGTCGTCTAAGGATAGGAGAGGGAGGGGCAGAGACCCAGTACTTC. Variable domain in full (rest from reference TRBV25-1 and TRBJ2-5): EADIYQTPRYLVIGTGKKITLECSQTMGHDKMYWYQQDPGMELHLIHYSYGVNSTEKGDLSSESTVSRIRTEHFPLTLESARPSHTSQYLCASSRLRIGEGGAETQYFGPGTRLLVL.

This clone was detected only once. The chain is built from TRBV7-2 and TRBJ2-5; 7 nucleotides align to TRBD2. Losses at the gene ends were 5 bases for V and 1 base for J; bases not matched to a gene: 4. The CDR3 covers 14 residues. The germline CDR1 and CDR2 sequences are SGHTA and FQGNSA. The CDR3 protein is CASSPWTSQETQYF. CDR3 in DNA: TGTGCCAGCAGCCCTTGGACTAGCCAAGAGACCCAGTACTTC.

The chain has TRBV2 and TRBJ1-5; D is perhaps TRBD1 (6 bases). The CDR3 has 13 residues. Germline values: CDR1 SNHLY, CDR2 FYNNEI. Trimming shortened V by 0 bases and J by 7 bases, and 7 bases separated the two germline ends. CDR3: CASSEADRQPQHF. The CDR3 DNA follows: TGTGCCAGCAGTGAAGCGGACAGACAGCCCCAGCATTTT.

CDR3 nucleotide sequence: TGTGCCTGCACTGCACCTCCCCGGAGCCACGAGCAGTACTTC. This gives the protein CACTAPPRSHEQYF. The chain links TRBV30 to TRBJ2-7; D not certain. The germline V and J ends were trimmed by 6 bases and 5 bases, with 20 bases remaining between them. In germline, CDR1 is GTSNPN, CDR2 SVGIG (reference sequence). This CDR3 contains 14 residues.

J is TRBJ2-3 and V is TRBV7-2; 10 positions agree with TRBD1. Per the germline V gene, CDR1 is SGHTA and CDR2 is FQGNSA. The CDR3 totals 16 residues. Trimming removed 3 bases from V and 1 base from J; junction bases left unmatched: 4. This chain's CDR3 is CASSFLTGGGTDTQYF. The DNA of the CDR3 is TGTGCCAGCAGCTTCTTGACAGGGGGCGGCACAGATACGCAGTATTTT.

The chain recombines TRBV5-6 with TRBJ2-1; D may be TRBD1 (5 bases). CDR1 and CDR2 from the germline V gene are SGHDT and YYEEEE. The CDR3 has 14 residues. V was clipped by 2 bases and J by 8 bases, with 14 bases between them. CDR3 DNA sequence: TGTGCCAGCAGCTTCCAGGGCCCTATGGATGAGCAGTTCTTC. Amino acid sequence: CASSFQGPMDEQFF.

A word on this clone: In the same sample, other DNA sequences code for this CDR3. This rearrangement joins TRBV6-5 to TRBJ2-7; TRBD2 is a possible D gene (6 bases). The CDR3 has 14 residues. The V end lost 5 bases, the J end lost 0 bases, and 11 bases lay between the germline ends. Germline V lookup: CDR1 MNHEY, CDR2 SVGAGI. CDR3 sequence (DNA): TGTGCCAGCAGTCCCTCGGGGGTCTCCTACGAGCAGTACTTC. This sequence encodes CASSPSGVSYEQYF.

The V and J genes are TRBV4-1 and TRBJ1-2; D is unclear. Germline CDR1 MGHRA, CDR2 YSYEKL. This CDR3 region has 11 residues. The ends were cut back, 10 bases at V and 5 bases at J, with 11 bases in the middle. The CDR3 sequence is CATADGYGYTF. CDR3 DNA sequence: TGCGCCACCGCCGACGGGTATGGCTACACCTTC.

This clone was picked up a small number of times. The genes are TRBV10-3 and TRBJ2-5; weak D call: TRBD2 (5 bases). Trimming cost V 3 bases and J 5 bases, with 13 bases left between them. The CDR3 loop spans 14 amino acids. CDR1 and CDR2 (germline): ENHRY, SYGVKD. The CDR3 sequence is CAISDSSSSETQYF. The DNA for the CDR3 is TGTGCCATCAGTGATTCTAGCTCCAGTGAGACCCAGTACTTC.

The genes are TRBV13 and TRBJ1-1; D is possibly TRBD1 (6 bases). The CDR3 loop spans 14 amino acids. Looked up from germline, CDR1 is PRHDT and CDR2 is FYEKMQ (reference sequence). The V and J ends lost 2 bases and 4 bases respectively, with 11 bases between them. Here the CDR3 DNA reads TGTGCCAGCAGCTTATACCGCAGGGGCACTGAAGCTTTCTTT. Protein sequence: CASSLYRRGTEAFF.

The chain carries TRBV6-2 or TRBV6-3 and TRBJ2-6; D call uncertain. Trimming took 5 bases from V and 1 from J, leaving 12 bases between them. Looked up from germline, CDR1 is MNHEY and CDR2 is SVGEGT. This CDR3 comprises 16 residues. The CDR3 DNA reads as TGTGCCAGCAGTGCCAACAGCCTATCTGGGGCCAACGTCCTGACTTTC. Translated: CASSANSLSGANVLTF.

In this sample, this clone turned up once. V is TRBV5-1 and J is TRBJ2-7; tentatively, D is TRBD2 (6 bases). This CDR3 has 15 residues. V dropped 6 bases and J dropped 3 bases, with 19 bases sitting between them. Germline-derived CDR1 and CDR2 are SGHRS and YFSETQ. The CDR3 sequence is CASTPLGLPNYEQYF. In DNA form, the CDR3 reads TGCGCCAGCACCCCCCTCGGACTACCCAACTACGAGCAGTACTTC. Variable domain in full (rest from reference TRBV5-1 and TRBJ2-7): KAGVTQTPRYLIKTRGQQVTLSCSPISGHRSVSWYQQTPGQGLQFLFEYFSETQRNKGNFPGRFSGRQFSNSRSEMNVSTLELGDSALYLCASTPLGLPNYEQYFGPGTRLTVT.

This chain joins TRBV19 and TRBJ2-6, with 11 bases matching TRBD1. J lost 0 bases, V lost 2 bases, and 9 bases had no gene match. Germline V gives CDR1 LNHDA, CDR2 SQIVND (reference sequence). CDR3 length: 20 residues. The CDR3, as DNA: TGTGCCAGTAGTATAAGGACAGGGGGCGAATTTATCTCTGGGGCCAACGTCCTGACTTTC. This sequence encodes CASSIRTGGEFISGANVLTF. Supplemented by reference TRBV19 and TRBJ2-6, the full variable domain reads DGGITQSPKYLFRKEGQNVTLSCEQNLNHDAMYWYRQDPGQGLRLIYYSQIVNDFQKGDIAEGYSVSREKKESFPLTVTSAQKNPTAFYLCASSIRTGGEFISGANVLTFGAGSRLTVL.

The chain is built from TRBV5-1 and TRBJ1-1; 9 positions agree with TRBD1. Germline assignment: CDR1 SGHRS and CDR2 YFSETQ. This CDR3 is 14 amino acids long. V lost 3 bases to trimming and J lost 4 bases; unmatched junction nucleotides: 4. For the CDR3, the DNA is TGCGCCAGCAGCTCACAGGGGGCTGGCACTGAAGCTTTCTTT. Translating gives CASSSQGAGTEAFF.

The CDR3 DNA sequence: TGTGCCAGCTCCGGGACTAGCGGGCCGGTCGAGCAGTACTTC. Residues: CASSGTSGPVEQYF. The chain joins TRBV18 to TRBJ2-7, with 12 bases aligning to TRBD2. With V trimmed by 6 bases and J by 6 bases, 6 bases remained unmatched. The CDR3 has 14 amino acids. Germline loops: CDR1 KGHSH, CDR2 LQKENI.

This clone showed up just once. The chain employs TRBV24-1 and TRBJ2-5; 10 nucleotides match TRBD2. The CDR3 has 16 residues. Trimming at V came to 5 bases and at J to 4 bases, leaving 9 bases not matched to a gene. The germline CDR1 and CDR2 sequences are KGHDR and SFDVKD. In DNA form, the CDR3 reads TGTGCCACCAGTGGAGCTAGCGGGAGTTGGGGAGAGACCCAGTACTTC. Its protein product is CATSGASGSWGETQYF.

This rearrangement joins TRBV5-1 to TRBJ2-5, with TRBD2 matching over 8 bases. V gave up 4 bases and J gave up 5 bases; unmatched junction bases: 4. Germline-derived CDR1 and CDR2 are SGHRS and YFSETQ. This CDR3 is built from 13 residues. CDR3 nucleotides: TGCGCCAGCAGCCCCGGGAGGGTGGAGACCCAGTACTTC. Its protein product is CASSPGRVETQYF.